This T cell receptor (beta chain) stems from a study of T cells in Graves' hyperthyroidism and ophthalmopathy. Diagnoses were made from clinical symptoms, serum measures (thyroxine and TRAb), thyroid ultrasound and orbital computed tomography. This CDR3 spans 9 amino acids. Germline V CDR1 and CDR2: SGDLS, YYNGEE. Trimming took 7 bases from V and 9 from J, leaving 8 bases between them. What was amplified from RNA transcripts were TCR beta CDR3 regions. HTBI primers drove first-round RT-PCR of the TCR CDR3. TCRdb reanalysed the multiplex PCR reads using MiXCR and keeps one entry per CDR3 protein. The repertoire holds 500,000 to 800,000 distinct CDR3 sequences, with roughly 46% as singletons.

The gene calls are TRBV9 and TRBJ2-7; D might be TRBD2 (5 bases). This TCR was sampled from an adult man with Graves' disease, either hyperthyroidism or ophthalmopathy (not recorded which). Sequenced sample: peripheral blood or thyroid tissue (not recorded which). The CDR3 DNA reads as TGTGCCAGCGGCGAGGGGCAGTACTTC. It codes for CASGEGQYF.